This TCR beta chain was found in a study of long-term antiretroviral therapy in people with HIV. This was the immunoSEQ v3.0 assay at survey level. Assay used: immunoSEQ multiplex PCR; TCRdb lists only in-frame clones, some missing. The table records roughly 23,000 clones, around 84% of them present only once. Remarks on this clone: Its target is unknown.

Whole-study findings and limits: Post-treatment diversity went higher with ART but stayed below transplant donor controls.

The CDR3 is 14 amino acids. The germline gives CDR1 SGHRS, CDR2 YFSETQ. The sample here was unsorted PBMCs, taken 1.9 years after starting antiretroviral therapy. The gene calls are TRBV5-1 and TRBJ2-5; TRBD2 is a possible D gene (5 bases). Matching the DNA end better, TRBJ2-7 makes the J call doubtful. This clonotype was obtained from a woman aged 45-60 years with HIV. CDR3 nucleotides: TGCGCCAGCAGCACGTCCCGGACTGCTTACGAGCAGTACTTC. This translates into CASSTSRTAYEQYF.